This T cell receptor beta chain was recorded in a study of blood T cell repertoires in COVID-19. Study-level background: Donors in the United States, Italy and Spain gave samples during acute or convalescent COVID-19.

Repertoires were generated with immunoSEQ multiplex PCR, while TCRdb's copy carries only in-frame clones and drops some. This table has 34,000 or so clones, 80% appearing once. The CDR3 length is 13 residues. Germline assignment: CDR1 SGHRS and CDR2 YFSETQ. Trimming stripped 4 bases from V and 3 bases from J, with 11 bases between. The sample was peripheral blood. The origin of this receptor is a man older than 75 with acute or convalescent COVID-19. The chain carries TRBV5-1 and TRBJ2-7, with D tentatively TRBD1 (6 bases). The CDR3: CASSTDRSYEQYF. CDR3 sequence (DNA): TGCGCCAGCAGCACAGACAGGAGCTACGAGCAGTACTTC.